This T cell receptor beta chain was documented in a study of spatial heterogeneity in lung cancer. Study at large: A consistent excess of beta-chain over alpha-chain sequences was detected. Raw reads contained each unique TCR and UMI combination more than ten times on average.

In TCRdb, the 5' RACE reads were re-called with MiXCR into one record per CDR3 protein. The sample shows around 8,000 distinct CDR3 sequences, about 9.1% of them seen only once. The CDR3 has 15 residues. Trimming at V came to 3 bases and at J to 1 base, leaving 5 bases not matched to a gene. Germline CDR1 is MGHRA and CDR2 is YSYEKL. In this sample, this clonotype is medium-sized. With the library built for alpha chains, this beta chain is off target and its frequency is not meaningful. Indicated time point: sample taken at primary tumor resection. Researchers sequenced whole RNA taken from tumor, nontumor lung or frozen PBMC without sorting.

The specimen was PBMCs, collected at surgery. The sequence was obtained from a male donor with early-stage non-small cell lung cancer. The rearrangement links TRBV4-1 to TRBJ1-1; 7 positions match TRBD1. In nucleotides, the CDR3 is TGCGCCAGCAGCCAGAGGACAGGTAGGAACACTGAAGCTTTCTTT. Encoded protein: CASSQRTGRNTEAFF.